Here is one TCR beta chain with its context. Its antigen is undetermined. The CDR3 consists of 18 residues. The ends were cut back, 5 bases at V and 0 bases at J, with 17 bases in the middle. Germline V gene data show CDR1 as PRHDT and CDR2 as FYEKMQ (reference sequence). Samples were taken at baseline and on day 1 of cycles 4 and 7. This sample is drawn from a study of OX40 agonist ivuxolimab in advanced cancers. Study details: Prior therapy, whether anti-PD-1, anti-PD-L1 or anti-CTLA-4, was allowed, and roughly 41% had some. Partial responses, seen in three patients, involved one hepatocellular carcinoma and two cutaneous melanomas. Whole-study results and caveats: Relative to CD4+ cells, CD8+ T cells on average had more expanded clones.

Generated by immunoSEQ multiplex PCR, the TCRdb table keeps only in-frame clones and is missing some. The sample consists of tens of thousands of clones, roughly 88% of them appearing once. The sequencing here drew on CD4+ or CD8+ T cells sorted from blood, taken in a trial of the OX40 agonist ivuxolimab. The receptor was derived from an adult with an advanced solid tumor such as melanoma, head and neck, liver or kidney cancer. V gene TRBV13 combines with J gene TRBJ2-6; no reliable D call. The CDR3 sequence: CASSNPGRKSSGANVLTF. As DNA, the CDR3 is TGTGCCAGCAGCAACCCGGGTCGAAAAAGCTCTGGGGCCAACGTCCTGACTTTC.